This TCR beta chain emerged from a study of T cell repertoires in cytomegalovirus infection. Study overall: CMV infection plus the matching HLA type was flagged by public TCR beta signatures. Study conclusions and caveats: What dominated the ex vivo response were HLA-C-restricted CMV-specific TCR beta clonotypes.

CDR3 length: 9 residues. CDR1 is SNHLY and CDR2 is FYNNEI in the germline V gene. V was shortened by 9 bases and J by 9 bases, with 3 bases between the two germline ends. TCRdb called the reads again in MiXCR, with one record for every CDR3 protein. The repertoire includes roughly 730,000 distinct CDR3 sequences, around 32% of them detected once, and 18% sits in the top ten. With respect to this clonotype: Antigen specificity is unknown.

The clonotype comes from a human donor in good health (CMV status not recorded). Some clones in this sample may be carry-over from other donors' samples. V and J are TRBV2 and TRBJ1-6; D is undetermined. This specimen consisted of cultured PBMCs, obtained from culture after CMV antigen stimulation. The CDR3 loop is CARGSPLHF. CDR3 bases: TGTGCCAGGGGTTCACCCCTCCACTTT.